This T cell receptor (beta chain) comes out of a study of T cell clonality in common variable immunodeficiency (dated by TCRdb to the mid-2010s). Of note for this clone: Its specific antigen is unknown.

Points the paper makes about the study in general: CVID TCRbeta sequences reportedly showed fewer deletions and N-nucleotide insertions and lacked highly modified clones with 13 or more V deletions. According to the authors, finding the cause of the higher clonality in CVID would require sequencing the repertoires of T cell subpopulations. Despite equal DNA input, controls averaged approximately 77,000 unique sequences per sample versus about 32,000 in CVID samples. Compared with healthy controls, CVID subjects showed increased TCRbeta clonality (t-test p = 0.018), a feature most characteristic of about a third of subjects. Healthy controls shared more TCRbeta clones with each other than CVID subjects shared among themselves (p < 0.0001). Differences among patients in the CVID cohort limited the correlations between repertoire features and clinical complications.

Most of the CVID patients and most of the healthy controls were of Caucasian heritage. From each donor, about 5 to 8.5 ml of heparinized peripheral whole blood was collected. TCRbeta CDR3 repertoires were sequenced from genomic DNA of adults with common variable immune deficiency (CVID) and healthy adult controls. The control group was made up of about 22 healthy adult volunteers (approximately 10 male and 12 female) whose ages ranged from roughly 23 to 66 years, with a mean age of approximately 37. Diluted blood was subjected to density centrifugation over Hypaque 1077 or Ficoll-Paque for isolation of peripheral blood mononuclear cells. Genomic DNA was extracted from unsorted mononuclear cells by Qiagen column purification or by a centrifugation-based method. For sequencing, equivalent amounts of genomic DNA were input from CVID and control samples. For every sample, a 60 bp segment covering the rearranged TCRbeta CDR3 region was amplified and then sequenced. TCRbeta amplification used the immunoSEQ assay, a bias-corrected multiplex PCR with high-throughput sequencing. Under the source paper's analysis protocol: Every unique nucleotide sequence was considered a clone and was annotated with V, D and J genes, copy number and frequency. Sequences were labeled productive if in frame, and non-productive if out of frame or containing stop codons. Clonality was calculated from Shannon's entropy as previously described. Mean CDR3 Kyte-Doolittle hydropathy was derived from the predicted amino acid sequences of productive clones. Using the R hclust function, scaled V gene usage was clustered hierarchically with Manhattan distance and complete linkage. Sharing of clones by CDR3 amino acid sequence was evaluated through resampling of 12 repertoires per group over 100 rounds. The repertoires were searched for about 70 published EBV-specific and a few hundred published CMV-specific TCRbeta sequences. Analysis left out a couple of CVID samples that produced under 10,000 sequences, so around 40 CVID repertoires remained. TCRdb limited this immuneACCESS table to in-frame rearrangements with V and J called. A share of clones is missing; checked studies link under half to unresolved V genes, and the rest is unexplained. The V and J calls and clone size were taken over from that table, and D and trimming were inferred from the DNA. There are fewer than 75,000 clones in this sample, and none of them is a singleton. The ten largest account for 1.7% of the sample.

The sequencing input was peripheral blood mononuclear cells. This receptor was taken from a person aged 18 to 70 in good health.

The encoded CDR3 is CASSGLQGDLANYGYTF. The CDR3 DNA, read in part, is TGTGCCAGCAGCGGCCTACAGGGAGACTTAGCTAACTATGGC. The chain links TRBV7-8 with TRBJ1-2; perhaps TRBD1 is the D gene, with 6 bases matching. Sequencing ends 3 residues short of the CDR3 end; the germline J gene provides the rest. The trim is 5 bases for V and 0 bases for J, with a gap of 19 bases between the germline ends. Taken from the germline V gene, the CDR1 and CDR2 loops are SGHVS and FQNEAQ. From cysteine to phenylalanine, the CDR3 is 17 amino acids long. The DNA shown is the part of the CDR3 that was read: 42 bases, in frame from base 1.